This T cell receptor beta chain is drawn from a study of shared clonotypes between healthy human individuals. This CDR3 has 16 amino acids. The germline V gene has CDR1 KGHSH and CDR2 LQKENI. With 1 base clipped from V and 4 bases from J, the junction kept 6 bases outside the gene matches. Repertoires were generated with immunoSEQ multiplex PCR, while TCRdb's copy carries only in-frame clones and drops some. The table includes a few million clones, 85% to 95% detected once. This TCR derives from a man aged 18-30 years in good health. Some clones in this sample may be carry-over from other donors' samples. This chain joins TRBV18 and TRBJ2-3; 9 nucleotides agree with TRBD2. The sequencing input was naive CD4+ T cells from PBMCs. The subset here: CD45RA+ positively selected. The CDR3 coding sequence is TGTGCCAGCTCACCACGGGTCGGGACTAGCTCAGATACGCAGTATTTT. It codes for CASSPRVGTSSDTQYF.